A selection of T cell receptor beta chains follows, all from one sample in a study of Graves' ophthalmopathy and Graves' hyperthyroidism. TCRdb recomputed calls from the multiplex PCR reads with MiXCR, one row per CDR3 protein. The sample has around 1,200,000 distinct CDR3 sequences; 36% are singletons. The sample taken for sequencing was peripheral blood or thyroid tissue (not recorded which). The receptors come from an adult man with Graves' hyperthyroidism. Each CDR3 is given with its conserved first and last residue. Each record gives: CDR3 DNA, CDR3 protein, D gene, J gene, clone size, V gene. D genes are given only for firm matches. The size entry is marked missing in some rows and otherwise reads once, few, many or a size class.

TGCGCCAGCAGCTTGATCGAAAGGCACACCGGGGAGCTGTTTTTT,CASSLIERHTGELFF,NA,TRBJ2-2,many,TRBV5-1
TGTGCCAGCAGTCCCGAGACAGGGTTCTATTCACCCCTCCACTTT,CASSPETGFYSPLHF,TRBD1,TRBJ1-6,many,TRBV12-3/TRBV12-4
TGTGCCAGCAGTTACCGCGCGGGAGGTACCACCGGGGAGCTGTTTTTT,CASSYRAGGTTGELFF,TRBD2,TRBJ2-2,once,TRBV2
TGTGCCAGCAGCTTGTGGGGACAGACATATGGCTACACCTTC,CASSLWGQTYGYTF,TRBD1,TRBJ1-2,many,TRBV7-8
TGCAGTGCACAGACTAGCGGTCGCTCCTACGAGCAGTACTTC,CSAQTSGRSYEQYF,TRBD2,TRBJ2-7,many,TRBV20-1
TGTGCCAGTAGCGGTGGTCCCCCTAGCGGGGGGAACACCGGGGAGCTGTTTTTT,CASSGGPPSGGNTGELFF,TRBD2,TRBJ2-2,NA,TRBV19
TGTGCCAGCAGCTTCCCCGACAGGGCGAACACTGAAGCTTTCTTT,CASSFPDRANTEAFF,TRBD1,TRBJ1-1,many,TRBV7-8
TGTGCCTGGAGCCCCCAGCAGAACACTGAAGCTTTCTTT,CAWSPQQNTEAFF,NA,TRBJ1-1,NA,TRBV7-9
TGTGCCAGCAACAACGGGAGGGGAGCTTTCTTT,CASNNGRGAFF,NA,TRBJ1-1,NA,TRBV28
TGCAGTGCTAGGGGCAGGTCGGAGAACACCGGGGAGCTGTTTTTT,CSARGRSENTGELFF,NA,TRBJ2-2,many,TRBV20-1
TGCAGTGCTAGGCCGGGACTAGCGGGGGGCCAAGAGACCCAGTACTTC,CSARPGLAGGQETQYF,TRBD2,TRBJ2-5,NA,TRBV20-1
TGTGCCACCAGCAGGTCCGGGAATAGCAATCAGCCCCAGCATTTT,CATSRSGNSNQPQHF,NA,TRBJ1-5,few,TRBV15
TGCGCCAGCAGTGCCGGACTAGCGGGAATTGGCGAGCAGTACTTC,CASSAGLAGIGEQYF,TRBD2,TRBJ2-7,NA,TRBV10-2
TGTGCCAGCAGTTTACAGCCCAATGAAAAACTGTTTTTT,CASSLQPNEKLFF,NA,TRBJ1-4,many,TRBV12-3/TRBV12-4